Listed below are T cell receptor beta chains from one sample, sequenced in a study of human T cells and chemical hapten exposure. TCRdb analysed the RACE reads with MiXCR anew, one entry per CDR3 protein. The sample shows about 98,000 distinct CDR3 sequences, about 10% of them seen only once. The source material was whole blood, sampled in connection with sensitization to the hapten diphenylcyclopropenone (DPC). These receptors were collected from a woman aged 60-75 years with alopecia areata. Some clones in this sample may be carry-over from other donors' samples. Each CDR3 is given with its conserved first and last residue. The order of the fields is V gene, J gene, clone size, D gene, CDR3 DNA, CDR3 protein. D genes are given only for firm matches. The size of a clone is reported for some rows only, either as once, few or many, or as a class for expanded clones.

>TRBV7-2|TRBJ2-7|many|NA
TGTGCCAGCAGCTTAGGTTTGCGGTCCTACGAGCAGTACTTC
CASSLGLRSYEQYF
>TRBV5-5|TRBJ2-7|many|NA
TGTGCCAGCAGCTTGTATATCTCCTACGAGCAGTACTTC
CASSLYISYEQYF
>TRBV30|TRBJ1-6|NA|NA
TGTGCCTGGAGTTTCGGGCGCGGTAATTCACCCCTCCACTTT
CAWSFGRGNSPLHF
>TRBV11-1|TRBJ2-1|few|TRBD1
TGTGCCAGCAGCTTAGGCCAGGGGGCAAGCAATGAGCAGTTCTTC
CASSLGQGASNEQFF
>TRBV27|TRBJ2-2|many|NA
TGTGCCAGCAGTGGGCGGCGGGCGAACACCGGGGAGCTGTTTTTT
CASSGRRANTGELFF
>TRBV6-2/TRBV6-3|TRBJ1-5|NA|NA
TGTGCCAGCAGTTACTCAAGCAGAGGGGATCAGCCCCAGCATTTT
CASSYSSRGDQPQHF
>TRBV6-1|TRBJ2-7|few|NA
TGTGCCAGCAGTGAAGAGGGGGTCCGGGCCTACTACGAGCAGTACTTC
CASSEEGVRAYYEQYF
>TRBV9|TRBJ2-1|few|TRBD1
TGTGCCAGCAGCGTTCAGGGGGCCTACAATGAGCAGTTCTTC
CASSVQGAYNEQFF
>TRBV20-1|TRBJ2-7|few|TRBD1
TGCAGTGCTAGAGACAGGGGGCGTGACCCCTACGAGCAGTACTTC
CSARDRGRDPYEQYF
>TRBV5-1|TRBJ2-1|many|NA
TGCGCCAGCAGCTTGGTTGCTGGGGGCCTATATGAGCAGTTCTTC
CASSLVAGGLYEQFF
>TRBV5-1|TRBJ2-7|few|NA
TGCGCCAGCTCGGGGCAGGTCCCCTCCTACGAGCAGTACTTC
CASSGQVPSYEQYF
>TRBV15|TRBJ2-7|many|NA
TGTGCCACCAGCAGAGATTTAATCTACGAGCAGTACTTC
CATSRDLIYEQYF
>TRBV29-1|TRBJ1-2|many|NA
TGCAGCGTTGACAGGGAGGAGAACTATGGCTACACCTTC
CSVDREENYGYTF
>TRBV15|TRBJ1-6|many|TRBD1
TGTGCCACCAGCAGAGGTCAGGGGGCCGGATCACCCCTCCACTTT
CATSRGQGAGSPLHF
>TRBV5-1|TRBJ2-5|NA|NA
TGCGCCAGCAGTGAGGGGGTAGAGACCCAGTACTTC
CASSEGVETQYF
>TRBV5-1|TRBJ2-1|many|NA
TGCGCCAGCAGCTTGGGGTCGGATTACTACAATGAGCAGTTCTTC
CASSLGSDYYNEQFF
>TRBV6-6|TRBJ1-5|NA|TRBD1
TGTGCCAGCAGTTACTCGACAGGGCGCAATCAGCCCCAGCATTTT
CASSYSTGRNQPQHF